This T cell receptor (beta chain) was sequenced during a study of technical replicates of blood from a handful of donors. The trim removed 0 bases at V and 3 bases at J, leaving 7 bases unmatched. CDR1 GTSNPN and CDR2 SVGIG come from the germline V gene (reference sequence). CDR3 length: 15 amino acids. Assay: immunoSEQ multiplex PCR; the TCRdb copy retains only in-frame clones and omits some. The data hold 56,000 or so clones, with around 95% observed a single time. The chain joins TRBV30 to TRBJ2-5; 7 positions agree with TRBD2. Specimen: PBMCs. This TCR was recovered from a human donor in good health. Some clones in this sample may be carry-over from other donors' samples. The CDR3 region is CAWSVGLADKETQYF. CDR3 sequence (DNA): TGTGCCTGGAGTGTAGGGCTAGCGGATAAAGAGACCCAGTACTTC.